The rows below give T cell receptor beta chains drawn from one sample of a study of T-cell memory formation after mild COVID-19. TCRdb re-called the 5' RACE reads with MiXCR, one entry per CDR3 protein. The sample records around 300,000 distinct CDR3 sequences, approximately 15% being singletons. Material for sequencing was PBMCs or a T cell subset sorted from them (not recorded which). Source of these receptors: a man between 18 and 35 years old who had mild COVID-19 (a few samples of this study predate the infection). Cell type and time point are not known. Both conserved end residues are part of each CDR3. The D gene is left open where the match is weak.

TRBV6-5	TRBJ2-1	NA	CASLPPGLNEQFF
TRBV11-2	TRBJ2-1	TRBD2	CASSLVLAAWNEQFF
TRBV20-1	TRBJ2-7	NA	CSVRPPGVYEQYF
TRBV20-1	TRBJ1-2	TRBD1	CSARGDRGGSGYTF
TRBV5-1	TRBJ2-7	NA	CASSLAGQDSYEQYF
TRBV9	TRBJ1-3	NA	CASSGNTIYF
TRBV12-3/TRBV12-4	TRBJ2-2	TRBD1	CASSRTGTVKVTGELFF
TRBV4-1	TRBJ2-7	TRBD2	CASSPSRGLAVYEQYF
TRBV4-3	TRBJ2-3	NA	CASSQDGQGIDTQYF
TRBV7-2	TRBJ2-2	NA	CASSPYLGLQSGELFF
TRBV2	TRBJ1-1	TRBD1	CASKQGEGGTEAFF
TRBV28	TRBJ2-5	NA	CASAEGVRETQYF
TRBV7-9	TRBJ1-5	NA	CASSLVTGANQPQHF
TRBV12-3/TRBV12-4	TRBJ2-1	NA	CASIQGNEQFF
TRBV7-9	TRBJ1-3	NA	CASSLSRVGSGNTIYF
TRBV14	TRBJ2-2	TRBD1	CASSQDLTGGPGELFF
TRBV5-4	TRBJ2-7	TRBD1	CARTGTHEQYF
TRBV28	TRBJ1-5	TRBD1	CASSLEQGNNQPQHF
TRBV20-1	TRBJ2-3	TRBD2	CSAPLAGVTDTQYF
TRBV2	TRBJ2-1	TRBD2	CASRVAGSYNEQFF
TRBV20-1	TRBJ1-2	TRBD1	CSARQGSYGYTF
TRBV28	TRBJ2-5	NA	CASRAFGETQYF
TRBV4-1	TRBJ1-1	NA	CASSQDPPDEAFF
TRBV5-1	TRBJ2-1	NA	CASHPGVFSSYNEQFF
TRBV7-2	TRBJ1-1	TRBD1	CASSLNSGGRTEAFF
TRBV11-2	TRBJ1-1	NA	CASSLRQVNTEAFF
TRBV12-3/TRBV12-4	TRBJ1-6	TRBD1	CASNPGQGESPLHF
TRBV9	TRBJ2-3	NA	CASSVAPAFSTDTQYF
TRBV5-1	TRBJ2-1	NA	CASSLLGTGIYNEQFF
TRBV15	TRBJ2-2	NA	CATSRQGSAGELFF
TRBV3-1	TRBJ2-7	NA	CASSQGSDSTYEQYF
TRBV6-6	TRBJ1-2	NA	CASSYSPQGRYGYTF
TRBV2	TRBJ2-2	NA	CASSASTGELFF
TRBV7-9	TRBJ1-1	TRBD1	CASSDSHYRDRDTEAFF
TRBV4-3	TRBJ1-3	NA	CASSQGPAGNTIYF
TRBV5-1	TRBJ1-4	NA	CASSLGLRDANEKLFF
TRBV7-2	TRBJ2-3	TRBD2	CASSPWTSGGLDTQYF
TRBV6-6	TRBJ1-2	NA	CASSYSGGGLNGYTF
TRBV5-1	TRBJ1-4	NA	CASSLASQEGEKLFF
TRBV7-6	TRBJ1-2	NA	CASSSYLGGKGGYTF
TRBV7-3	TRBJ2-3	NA	CASSLPPLDTQYF
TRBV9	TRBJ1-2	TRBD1	CASSLGQGQYGGYTF
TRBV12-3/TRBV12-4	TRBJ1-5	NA	CASSLWGASNQPQHF
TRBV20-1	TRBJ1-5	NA	CSASTGLASNQPQHF
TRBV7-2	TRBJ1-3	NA	CASSTGPSGRGNTIYF
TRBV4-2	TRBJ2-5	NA	CASSQGGGIGGLETQYF
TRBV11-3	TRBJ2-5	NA	CASSLRGEDETQYF
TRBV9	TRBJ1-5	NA	CASSVGGGPNQPQHF
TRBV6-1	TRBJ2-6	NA	CASRERGKANVLTF
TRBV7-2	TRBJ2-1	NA	CASSLAGVQEQFF
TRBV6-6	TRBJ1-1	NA	CASRPGTEAFF
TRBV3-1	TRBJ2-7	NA	CASSRLAEGEQYF